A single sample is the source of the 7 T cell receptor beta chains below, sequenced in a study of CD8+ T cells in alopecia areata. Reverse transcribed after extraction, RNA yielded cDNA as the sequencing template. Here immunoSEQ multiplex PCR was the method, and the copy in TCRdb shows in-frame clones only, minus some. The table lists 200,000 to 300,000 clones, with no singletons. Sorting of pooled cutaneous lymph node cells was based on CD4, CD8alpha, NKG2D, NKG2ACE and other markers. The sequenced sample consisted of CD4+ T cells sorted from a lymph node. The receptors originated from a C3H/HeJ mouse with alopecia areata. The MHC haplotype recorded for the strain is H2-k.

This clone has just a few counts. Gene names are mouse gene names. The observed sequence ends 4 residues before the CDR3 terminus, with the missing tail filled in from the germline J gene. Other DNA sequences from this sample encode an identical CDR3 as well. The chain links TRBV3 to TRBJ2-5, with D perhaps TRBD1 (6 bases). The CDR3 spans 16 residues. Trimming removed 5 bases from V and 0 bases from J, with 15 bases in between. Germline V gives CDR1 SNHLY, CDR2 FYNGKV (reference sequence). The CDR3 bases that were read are TGTGCCAGCAGCCTACAGGGAATGGTGAACCAAGAC. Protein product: CASSLQGMVNQD. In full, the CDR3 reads CASSLQGMVNQDTQYF.

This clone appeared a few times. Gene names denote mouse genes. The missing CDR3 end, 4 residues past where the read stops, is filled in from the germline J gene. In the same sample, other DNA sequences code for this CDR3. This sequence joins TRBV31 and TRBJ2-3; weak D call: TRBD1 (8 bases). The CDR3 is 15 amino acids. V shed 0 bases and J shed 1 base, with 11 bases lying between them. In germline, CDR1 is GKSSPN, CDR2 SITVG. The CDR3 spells CAWSLTGGGAETLYF. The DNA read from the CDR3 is TGTGCCTGGAGTCTCACAGGGGGGGGTGCAGAA.

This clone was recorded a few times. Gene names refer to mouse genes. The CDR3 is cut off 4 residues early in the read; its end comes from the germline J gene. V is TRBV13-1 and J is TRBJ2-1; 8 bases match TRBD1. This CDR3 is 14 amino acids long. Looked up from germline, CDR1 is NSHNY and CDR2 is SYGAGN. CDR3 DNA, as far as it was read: TGTGCCAGCAGTCCAGGGGGCGCTGAGGCT. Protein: CASSPGGAEA. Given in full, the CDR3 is CASSPGGAEAEQFF.

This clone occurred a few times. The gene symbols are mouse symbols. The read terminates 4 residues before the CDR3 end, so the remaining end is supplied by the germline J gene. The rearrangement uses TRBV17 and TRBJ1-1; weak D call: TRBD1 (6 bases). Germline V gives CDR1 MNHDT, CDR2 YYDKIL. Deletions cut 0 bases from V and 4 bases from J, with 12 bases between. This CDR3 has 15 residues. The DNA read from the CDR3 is TGTGCTAGCAGTAGAGACGGGGGGCGCAGCACA. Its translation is CASSRDGGRST. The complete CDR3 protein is CASSRDGGRSTEVFF.

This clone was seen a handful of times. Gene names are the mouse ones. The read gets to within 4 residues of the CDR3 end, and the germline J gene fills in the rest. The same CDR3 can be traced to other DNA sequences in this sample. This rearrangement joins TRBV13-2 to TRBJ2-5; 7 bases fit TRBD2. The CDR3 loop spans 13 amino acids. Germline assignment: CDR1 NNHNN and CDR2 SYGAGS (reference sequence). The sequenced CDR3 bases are TGTGCCAGCGGTGATGCTGGGGGAGAC. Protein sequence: CASGDAGGD. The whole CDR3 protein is CASGDAGGDTQYF.

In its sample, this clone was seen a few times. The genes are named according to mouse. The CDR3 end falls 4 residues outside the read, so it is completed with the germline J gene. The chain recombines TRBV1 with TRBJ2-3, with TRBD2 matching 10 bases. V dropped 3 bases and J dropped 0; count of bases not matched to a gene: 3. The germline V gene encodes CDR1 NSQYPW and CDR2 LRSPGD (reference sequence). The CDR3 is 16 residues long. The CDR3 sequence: CTCSATGGTSAETLYF. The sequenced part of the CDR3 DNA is TGCACCTGCAGTGCGACTGGGGGGACTAGTGCAGAA. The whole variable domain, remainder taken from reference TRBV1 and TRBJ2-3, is VTLLEQNPRWRLVPRGQAVNLRCILKNSQYPWMSWYQQDLQKQLQWLFTLRSPGDKEVKSLPGADYLATRVTDTELRLQVANMSQGRTLYCTCSATGGTSAETLYFGSGTRLTVL.

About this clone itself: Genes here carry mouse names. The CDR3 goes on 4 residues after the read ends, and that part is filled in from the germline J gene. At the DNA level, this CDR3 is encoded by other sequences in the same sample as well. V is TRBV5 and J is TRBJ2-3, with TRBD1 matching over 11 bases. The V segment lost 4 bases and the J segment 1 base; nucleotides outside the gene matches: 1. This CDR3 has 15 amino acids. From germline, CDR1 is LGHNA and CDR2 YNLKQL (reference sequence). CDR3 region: CASSPDRGRAETLYF. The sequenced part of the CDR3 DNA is TGTGCCAGCAGCCCGGACAGGGGGCGTGCAGAA.